One sample yielded the 8 T cell receptor beta chains listed below, sequenced in a study of radiotherapy plus CTLA-4 blockade in lung cancer. Assay used: immunoSEQ multiplex PCR; TCRdb lists only in-frame clones, some missing. In the table there are some 67,000 clones, more than 70% of which are singletons. This specimen consisted of peripheral blood, obtained from a patient treated with radiotherapy plus ipilimumab. All receptors come from a human donor with non-small cell lung cancer whose response to radiotherapy plus ipilimumab could not be evaluated. Some clones in this sample may be carry-over from other donors' samples.

The V call is TRBV6-4, the J call TRBJ1-2; no definite D call. V lost 9 bases, J lost 4 bases, and 9 bases lay in between. Germline-derived CDR1 and CDR2 are MRHNA and SNTAGT. The length of the CDR3 is 11 residues. The CDR3 region has the DNA TGTGCCAGACGGGTACTCTATGGCTACACCTTC. This encodes CARRVLYGYTF.

This clone is a singleton in its sample. This chain connects TRBV7-2 to TRBJ1-2, with 8 positions matching TRBD1. The V gene end was trimmed by 5 bases and the J gene end by 6 bases; junction bases not matched to a gene: 5. Germline V CDR1 and CDR2: SGHTA, FQGNSA. The CDR3 length is 13 residues. CDR3 sequence (DNA): TGTGCCAGCAGCGGGGACAGGCGGAATGGCTACACCTTC. It codes for CASSGDRRNGYTF.

The J gene is TRBJ2-7, the V gene TRBV5-4, with D maybe TRBD1 (6 bases). Germline CDR1 is SGHNT and CDR2 is YYREEE (reference sequence). The CDR3 consists of 15 residues. Between the trimmed V and J ends, which lost 4 bases and 1 base, there was a span of 15 bases. The CDR3: CASSNPTGRSYEQYF. The CDR3 DNA reads as TGTGCCAGCAGCAACCCGACAGGCCGTTCCTACGAGCAGTACTTC. Variable domain in full (rest from reference TRBV5-4 and TRBJ2-7): ETGVTQSPTHLIKTRGQQVTLRCSSQSGHNTVSWYQQALGQGPQFIFQYYREEENGRGNFPPRFSGLQFPNYSSELNVNALELDDSALYLCASSNPTGRSYEQYFGPGTRLTVT.

This rearrangement joins TRBV11-1 to TRBJ1-1; D uncertain. Germline V gene data show CDR1 as SGHAT and CDR2 as FQDESV (reference sequence). V lost 7 bases and J lost 1, with 10 bases in between. The CDR3 length is 13 residues. The CDR3 DNA follows: TGTGCCAGCACTGGGTACAGGAACACTGAAGCTTTCTTT. Translated, it gives CASTGYRNTEAFF.

The chain links TRBV9 to TRBJ2-2, with TRBD1 as a possible D gene (5 bases). CDR3 length: 15 amino acids. The V end lost 0 bases, the J end lost 5 bases, and 11 bases lay between the germline ends. CDR1 and CDR2 (germline): SGDLS, YYNGEE. In DNA, the CDR3 is TGTGCCAGCAGCGTAGTCCAGGGTCGAACCGGGGAGCTGTTTTTT. This sequence encodes CASSVVQGRTGELFF.

V is TRBV9 and J is TRBJ1-2, with a weak D call TRBD1 (5 bases). Germline V lookup: CDR1 SGDLS, CDR2 YYNGEE. The V gene lost 3 bases and the J gene lost 6 bases, with 27 bases spanning the gap. The CDR3 spans 18 residues. The CDR3 here is CASSGIGRDAPPLDGYTF. Written as DNA, the CDR3 is TGTGCCAGCAGCGGGATAGGGAGGGACGCCCCCCCCTTAGATGGCTACACCTTC.

The J gene is TRBJ2-2, the V gene TRBV6-1, with D perhaps matching TRBD1 (5 bases). V lost 2 bases and J lost 5, with 12 bases in between. The CDR3 length is 15 residues. Germline CDR1 MNHNS, CDR2 SASEGT. The CDR3: CASSEFRVGTGELFF. CDR3 DNA: TGTGCCAGCAGTGAATTCAGGGTGGGAACCGGGGAGCTGTTTTTT.

The chain employs TRBV4-2 and TRBJ1-6; 8 bases align to TRBD1. The trim removed 4 bases at V and 10 bases at J, leaving 30 bases unmatched. The CDR3 runs to 22 residues. Per germline, CDR1 LGHNA and CDR2 YNFKEQ. The CDR3 is CASSLEIQQRAIGGDRSSPLHF. CDR3 in DNA: TGTGCCAGCAGCCTAGAGATTCAGCAAAGAGCAATTGGGGGGGACAGGTCCTCACCCCTCCACTTT.